Below, 17 T cell receptor beta chains from the same sample are listed, as sequenced in a study of blood T cells in healthy people across ages. It was with a sample-barcoded 5' primer and a J-beta primer mix that a second PCR of roughly 7 to 12 cycles was run. TCRdb used MiXCR to reprocess the 5' RACE reads, holding one entry per CDR3 protein. The repertoire includes 650,000 to 950,000 distinct CDR3 sequences, 40% to 50% of them detected once, and around 21% sits in the top ten. The sample was blood. Receptors were obtained from a man between 60 and 70 years old in good health.

The V call is TRBV20-1, the J call TRBJ1-2; the D is unclear. Trimming removed 3 bases at V and 2 bases at J, with 13 bases between. Germline CDR1 is DFQATT and CDR2 is SNEGSKA (reference sequence). The CDR3 spans 14 residues. The CDR3 reads CSARRAGANYGYTF. In DNA, the CDR3 is TGCAGTGCTAGGAGGGCAGGCGCCAACTATGGCTACACCTTC.

The CDR3 spells CASSDSEGGEQYF. The CDR3 bases are TGTGCCAGCAGTGACTCGGAGGGGGGCGAGCAGTACTTC. This rearrangement joins TRBV6-4 to TRBJ2-7; D may be TRBD1 or TRBD2 (6 bases each). The CDR3 has 13 residues. The germline CDR1 and CDR2 sequences are MRHNA and SNTAGT. Deletions cut 0 bases from V and 6 bases from J, with 9 bases between.

Only a few counts were recorded for this clonotype. CDR3 in DNA: TGCAGTGCTAGAAAACAGGGAAAGTCGGGCAATCAGCCCCAGCATTTT. Translating gives CSARKQGKSGNQPQHF. The rearrangement links TRBV20-1 to TRBJ1-5; perhaps TRBD1 as D (6 bases). The germline gives CDR1 DFQATT, CDR2 SNEGSKA (reference sequence). CDR3 length equals 16 residues. The ends were cut back, 2 bases at V and 2 bases at J, with 16 bases in the middle.

This sequence joins TRBV24-1 and TRBJ2-1, with 9 bases aligning to TRBD2. CDR3 length: 13 residues. V shed 3 bases, J shed 13 bases, and the junction held 6 bases outside the gene matches. Looked up from germline, CDR1 is KGHDR and CDR2 is SFDVKD. The CDR3 DNA is TGTGCCACCAGTGATCCACTAGCGGGCTCCCAGTTCTTC. This sequence encodes CATSDPLAGSQFF.

V and J are TRBV20-1 and TRBJ2-5; 12 positions match TRBD2. This CDR3 spans 17 amino acids. Germline trimming cut 0 bases from V and 5 bases from J; bases unmatched to any gene: 10. Germline-derived CDR1 and CDR2 are DFQATT and SNEGSKA (reference sequence). CDR3 amino acids: CSARDPSGGARRETQYF. The CDR3 bases are TGCAGTGCTAGAGATCCTAGCGGGGGGGCTCGTCGGGAGACCCAGTACTTC.

The rearrangement uses TRBV28 and TRBJ2-3, with 8 bases lining up with TRBD1. The CDR3 consists of 13 residues. Germline V gene lookup returns CDR1 MDHEN and CDR2 SYDVKM. V lost 10 bases to trimming and J lost 1 base; unmatched junction nucleotides: 4. The CDR3 bases are TGTGCCACCAAGACAGGGGGCACAGATACGCAGTATTTT. The encoded protein is CATKTGGTDTQYF. The full variable domain, in which reference TRBV28 and TRBJ2-3 provide the parts outside the CDR3, is DVKVTQSSRYLVKRTGEKVFLECVQDMDHENMFWYRQDPGLGLRLIYFSYDVKMKEKGDIPEGYSVSREKKERFSLILESASTNQTSMYLCATKTGGTDTQYFGPGTRLTVL.

There are many counts of this clonotype. The CDR3 loop is CASSRETLPGTGELFF. DNA for the CDR3: TGCGCCAGCAGCCGAGAGACACTCCCGGGGACCGGGGAGCTGTTTTTT. The gene calls are TRBV4-1 and TRBJ2-2; tentatively, D is TRBD2 (5 bases). Trimming pared 4 bases from V and 5 bases from J, leaving 17 bases between. Germline V gene lookup returns CDR1 MGHRA and CDR2 YSYEKL. The CDR3 spans 16 residues.

The V gene is TRBV27, the J gene TRBJ2-1, with 13 bases that match TRBD2. The closer fit of TRBJ2-7 to the DNA end suggests the J call may be wrong. Germline V gene sequence: CDR1 MNHEY, CDR2 SMNVEV (reference sequence). The CDR3 has 18 residues. This CDR3 is CASSLGTSGASSYNEQYF. The CDR3 DNA is TGTGCCAGCAGTTTAGGGACTAGCGGGGCCAGCTCCTACAATGAGCAGTACTTC.

This clonotype has a handful of counts. This sequence joins TRBV24-1 and TRBJ1-5, with 7 bases lining up with TRBD1. Germline V gives CDR1 KGHDR, CDR2 SFDVKD. The CDR3 consists of 17 residues. J gave up 0 bases and V 5 bases, and 9 bases lay outside the gene matches. The DNA of the CDR3 is TGTGCCACCAGTGGAGTGACAGGGACAAGTAGCAATCAGCCCCAGCATTTT. Translating gives CATSGVTGTSSNQPQHF.

The sample holds a few counts of this clonotype. The chain couples TRBV2 to TRBJ2-1; 7 bases line up with TRBD2. V was clipped by 6 bases and J by 7 bases; unmatched bases: 12. CDR3 length: 15 residues. Germline CDR1 reads SNHLY; CDR2 reads FYNNEI. The CDR3 reads CASSDGTTSTNEQFF. The CDR3 region has the DNA TGTGCCAGCAGCGACGGGACTACCTCTACAAATGAGCAGTTCTTC.

This sequence joins TRBV9 and TRBJ2-7; the match to TRBD2 covers 10 bases. Losses at the gene ends were 1 base for V and 4 bases for J; bases not matched to a gene: 8. Germline lookup yields CDR1 SGDLS and CDR2 YYNGEE. The CDR3 has 16 residues. CDR3 protein: CASSVTAGGRVYEQYF. The CDR3 nucleotides are TGTGCCAGCAGCGTAACAGCGGGGGGGCGTGTATACGAGCAGTACTTC.

The genes are TRBV6-5 and TRBJ1-2, with D maybe TRBD1 (5 bases). V dropped 8 bases and J dropped 7 bases, with 11 bases sitting between them. This CDR3 comprises 11 residues. CDR1 MNHEY and CDR2 SVGAGI come from the germline V gene. The CDR3 DNA sequence: TGTGCCAGCTTATTCGGGGGTGGCTACACCTTC. Residues: CASLFGGGYTF.

This clonotype was seen repeatedly, ten times or more. This sequence joins TRBV2 and TRBJ2-3; 7 nucleotides line up with TRBD2. V trimming: 4 bases; J trimming: 3 bases; junction bases outside the gene matches: 7. Per germline, CDR1 SNHLY and CDR2 FYNNEI. This CDR3 region has 15 residues. As DNA, the CDR3 is TGTGCCAGCAGTGTTCTGAGCGGGGCTACAGATACGCAGTATTTT. Translated: CASSVLSGATDTQYF.

This clonotype was observed a few times. V and J are TRBV5-1 and TRBJ2-5; 9 bases line up with TRBD2. This CDR3 is built from 14 residues. Germline assignment: CDR1 SGHRS and CDR2 YFSETQ. Trimming took 4 bases from V and 5 from J; bases not matched to a gene: 6. In nucleotides, the CDR3 is TGCGCCAGCAGCCAAGCGGGGGGCGGCGAGACCCAGTACTTC. It specifies CASSQAGGGETQYF.

This clonotype showed up just a few times. The CDR3 DNA follows: TGCAGTGCTAGAGCCCCGACTAGCGGGTTTTACGAGCAGTACTTC. This gives the protein CSARAPTSGFYEQYF. V and J are TRBV20-1 and TRBJ2-7, with 10 bases identical to TRBD2. Trimming cost V 1 base and J 4 bases; bases outside gene matches: 7. The CDR3 consists of 15 residues. Germline lookup yields CDR1 DFQATT and CDR2 SNEGSKA (reference sequence).

The gene calls are TRBV10-3 and TRBJ2-1; tentatively, D is TRBD1 (6 bases). Germline assignment: CDR1 ENHRY and CDR2 SYGVKD. CDR3 length: 14 amino acids. Trimming took off 6 bases at V and 6 bases at J, with 15 bases between the two ends. The CDR3 DNA follows: TGTGCCATCAGCCGAACCGGGACATTCAATGAGCAGTTCTTC. Protein sequence: CAISRTGTFNEQFF.

The sample holds a few counts of this clonotype. The chain recombines TRBV2 with TRBJ2-7; D possibly corresponds to TRBD1 (6 bases). CDR3 length: 14 residues. With 3 bases removed from V and 5 bases from J, the gap between germline ends came to 14 bases. Germline values: CDR1 SNHLY, CDR2 FYNNEI. For the CDR3, the DNA is TGTGCCAGCAGTGATGACACAGGGATCAACGAGCAGTACTTC. As protein: CASSDDTGINEQYF.